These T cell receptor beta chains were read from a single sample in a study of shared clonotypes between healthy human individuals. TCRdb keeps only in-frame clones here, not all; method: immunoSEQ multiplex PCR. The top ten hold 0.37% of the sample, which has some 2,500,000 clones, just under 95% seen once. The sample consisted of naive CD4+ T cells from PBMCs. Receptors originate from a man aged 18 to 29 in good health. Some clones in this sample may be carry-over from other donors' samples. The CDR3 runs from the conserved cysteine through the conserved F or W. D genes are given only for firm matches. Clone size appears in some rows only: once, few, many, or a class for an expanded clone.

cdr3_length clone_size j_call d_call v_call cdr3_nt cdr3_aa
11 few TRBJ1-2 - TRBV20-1 TGCAGTGCTAGCCCCGGGGAAGGCTACACCTTC CSASPGEGYTF
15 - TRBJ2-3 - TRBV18 TGTGCCAGCCGAACCGCCCCTGATAGGCCGGATACGCAGTATTTT CASRTAPDRPDTQYF
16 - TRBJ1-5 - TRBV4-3 TGCGCCAGCAGCCAAGATCCCCGGATGGGCAATCAGCCCCAGCATTTT CASSQDPRMGNQPQHF
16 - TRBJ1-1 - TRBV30 TGTGCCTGGAGTGTACGGTGGGGGGAAGACCAAACTGAAGCTTTCTTT CAWSVRWGEDQTEAFF
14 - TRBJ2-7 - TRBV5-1 TGCGCCAGCAGCTTGATGCAGAACCCCTACGAGCAGTACTTC CASSLMQNPYEQYF
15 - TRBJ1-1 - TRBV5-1 TGCGCCAGCAGTTCGAGCGGGGGTGCGAGCACTGAAGCTTTCTTT CASSSSGGASTEAFF
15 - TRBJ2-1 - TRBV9 TGTGCCAGCAGCGCGAGCCCCGCTAGTTACAATGAGCAGTTCTTC CASSASPASYNEQFF
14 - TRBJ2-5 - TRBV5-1 TGCGCCAGCAGAAGAGCGGAACTTAAAGAGACCCAGTACTTC CASRRAELKETQYF
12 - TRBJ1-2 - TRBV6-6 TGTGCCAGCAGTTACTCGCAATCCGGCTACACCTTC CASSYSQSGYTF
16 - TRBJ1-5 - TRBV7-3 TGTGCCAGCAGCATCAAAAGGGGGGCGGATAATCAGCCCCAGCATTTT CASSIKRGADNQPQHF
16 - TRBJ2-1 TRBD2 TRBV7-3 TGTGCCAGCAGTCTTAATCCAGCGGGAGTCTACAATGAGCAGTTCTTC CASSLNPAGVYNEQFF
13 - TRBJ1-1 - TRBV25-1 TGTGCCTCGTCGGCAGGGTTGTACACTGAAGCTTTCTTT CASSAGLYTEAFF
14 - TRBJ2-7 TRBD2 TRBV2 TGTGCCAGCAGGGCGGGACTAGCGGGACCCCTGGGGTACTTC CASRAGLAGPLGYF
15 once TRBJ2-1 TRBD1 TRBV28 TGTGCCAGCAGCTCCGTGGGACAGGTATACAATGAGCAGTTCTTC CASSSVGQVYNEQFF
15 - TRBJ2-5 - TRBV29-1 TGCAGCGTTGCCCCTCGAAGGGGTAGAGAAGAGACCCAGTACTTC CSVAPRRGREETQYF
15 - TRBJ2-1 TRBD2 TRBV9 TGTGCCAGCAGCGTATCTAGCGGGAGTTTAAATGAGCAGTTCTTC CASSVSSGSLNEQFF
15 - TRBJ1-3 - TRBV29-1 TGCAGCGTTGGGGGCGAGGGATGGGCTGGAAACACCATATATTTT CSVGGEGWAGNTIYF
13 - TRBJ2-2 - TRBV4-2 TGTGCCAGCAGCCGGGACTTCACCGGGGAGCTGTTTTTT CASSRDFTGELFF
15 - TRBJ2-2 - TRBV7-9 TGTGCCACCACCGTAGTGGGAAAGCGCACCGGGGAGCTGTTTTTT CATTVVGKRTGELFF
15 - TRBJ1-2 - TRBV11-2 TGTGCCAGCAGCTTAGGGGGGGCAGGACTAGGAGGCTACACCTTC CASSLGGAGLGGYTF
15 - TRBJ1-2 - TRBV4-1 TGCGCCAGCAGCCAAGATCGGCCTGGGAACTATGGCTACACCTTC CASSQDRPGNYGYTF
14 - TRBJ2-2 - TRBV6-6 TGTGCCAGCAGTTACCAGTCGGGCACCGGGGAGCTGTTTTTT CASSYQSGTGELFF
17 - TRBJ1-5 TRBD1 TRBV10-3 TGTGCCATCAGTGAGTCGACTGCCACAGGGGGCAATCAGCCCCAGCATTTT CAISESTATGGNQPQHF
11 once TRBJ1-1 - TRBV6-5 TGTGCCAGCAGATCCGACCGGATGGCTTTCTTT CASRSDRMAFF
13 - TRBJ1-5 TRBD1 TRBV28 TGTGCCAGCAGTTTAACAGGGGGCTTACCCCAGCATTTT CASSLTGGLPQHF
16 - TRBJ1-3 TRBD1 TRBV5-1 TGCGCCAGCAGCTTGGATTTCGGGACAGCTGGAAACACCATATATTTT CASSLDFGTAGNTIYF
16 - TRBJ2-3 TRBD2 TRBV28 TGTGCCAGCAGTCCGGGACTAGCGATGAGCACAGATACGCAGTATTTT CASSPGLAMSTDTQYF
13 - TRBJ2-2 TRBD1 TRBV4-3 TGCGCCAGCGGGACAGGGAACACCGGGGAGCTGTTTTTT CASGTGNTGELFF
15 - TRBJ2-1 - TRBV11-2 TGTGCCAGCAACTCTGTAGCGGCCAGCTACAATGAGCAGTTCTTC CASNSVAASYNEQFF
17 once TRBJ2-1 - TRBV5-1 TGCGCCAGCAGCTTGGGACAGGCCTATCAATTTCCTGGTGAGCAGTTCTTC CASSLGQAYQFPGEQFF
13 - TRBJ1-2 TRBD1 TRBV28 TGTGCCAGCAGTCGACAGGGAATCGGTGGCTACACCTTC CASSRQGIGGYTF
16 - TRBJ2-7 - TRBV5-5 TGTGCCAGCAGCTTAGGTTGGGACCCCAGCTCCTACGAGCAGTACTTC CASSLGWDPSSYEQYF
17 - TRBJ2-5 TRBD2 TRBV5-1 TGCGCCAGCAGCTTGGGGCCTAGCGGGAGCGCCGGGGAGACCCAGTACTTC CASSLGPSGSAGETQYF
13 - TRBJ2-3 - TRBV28 TGTGCCAGCAGTTTCCCCGGGACAGATACGCAGTATTTT CASSFPGTDTQYF
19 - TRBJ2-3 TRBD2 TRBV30 TGTGCCTGGAGTGTACTGGGAACTAGCGGGAGAGAAAGCACAGATACGCAGTATTTT CAWSVLGTSGRESTDTQYF
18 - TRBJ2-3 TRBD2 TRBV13 TGTGCCAGCAGCCGTATTTTCGGGAGGGAGTCTAGCACAGATACGCAGTATTTT CASSRIFGRESSTDTQYF
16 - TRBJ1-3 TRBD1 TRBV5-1 TGCGCCAGCAGCCCGGGACAGGGGGCAGGTGGAAACACCATATATTTT CASSPGQGAGGNTIYF
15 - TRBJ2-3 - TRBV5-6 TGTGCCAGCAGCTTCTTTGGGGGGGCTTTAGATACGCAGTATTTT CASSFFGGALDTQYF
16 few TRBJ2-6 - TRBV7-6 TGTGCCAGCAGCTCCGAACTAGCTTCTGGGGCCAACGTCCTGACTTTC CASSSELASGANVLTF
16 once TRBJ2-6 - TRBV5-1 TGCGCCAGCAGCCCATACAGGGCCTCTGGGGCCAACGTCCTGACTTTC CASSPYRASGANVLTF
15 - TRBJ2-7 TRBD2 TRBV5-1 TGCGCCAGCAGATCCCTACTAGCGGGATACTACGAGCAGTACTTC CASRSLLAGYYEQYF
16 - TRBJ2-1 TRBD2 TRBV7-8 TGTGCCAGCAGCTTAGACAGCGGGAGGGCCTACAATGAGCAGTTCTTC CASSLDSGRAYNEQFF
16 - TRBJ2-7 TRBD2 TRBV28 TGTGCCAGCAGTTCCGCACTGGCTAGCGGGCTGTACGAGCAGTACTTC CASSSALASGLYEQYF
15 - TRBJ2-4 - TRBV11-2 TGTGCCAGCAGCCCCGTCAGGGGTACGGGTTTGGGGCAGTACTTC CASSPVRGTGLGQYF
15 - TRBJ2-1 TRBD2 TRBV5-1 TGCGCCAGCTTGGAACTAGCGGGAGAGGGGGGTGAGCAGTTCTTC CASLELAGEGGEQFF
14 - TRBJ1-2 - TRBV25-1 TGTGCCAGCAGTGAATATCAGGGCTTCTATGGCTACACCTTC CASSEYQGFYGYTF
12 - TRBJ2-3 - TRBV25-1 TGTGCCAGCAGTAGGCCTCCAGATACGCAGTATTTT CASSRPPDTQYF
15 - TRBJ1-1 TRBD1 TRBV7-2 TGTGCCAGCAGCCCCTTGCCCCGGGACAGGGGATCAGCTTTCTTT CASSPLPRDRGSAFF